Presented here are 27 T cell receptor beta chains from one specimen sequenced in a study of technical replicates of blood from several donors. Produced via immunoSEQ multiplex PCR; TCRdb's table is partial and in-frame only. The repertoire holds more than 70,000 clones, with around 93% as singletons. Sequencing input: T cells isolated from PBMCs. These receptors were obtained from a human donor in good health.

The chain is built from TRBV6-5 and TRBJ1-1, with no clear D. With 2 bases removed from V and 6 bases from J, the gap between germline ends came to 10 bases. CDR1 is MNHEY, CDR2 SVGAGI, per germline. CDR3 length: 13 amino acids. The CDR3 region has the DNA TGTGCCAGCAGTTACCGTCTTCCCGCTGAAGCTTTCTTT. This translates into CASSYRLPAEAFF.

The rearrangement uses TRBV2 and TRBJ1-5; 9 nucleotides align to TRBD1. The junction had 8 bases not matched to a gene; V was cut back by 8 bases and J by 3 bases. Germline assignment: CDR1 SNHLY and CDR2 FYNNEI. CDR3 length equals 15 residues. Here the CDR3 reads CASYQDRGYNQPQHF. The CDR3 DNA reads TGTGCCAGCTACCAGGACAGGGGATACAATCAGCCCCAGCATTTT. The variable domain in full, completed from reference TRBV2 and TRBJ1-5, reads EPEVTQTPSHQVTQMGQEVILRCVPISNHLYFYWYRQILGQKVEFLVSFYNNEISEKSEIFDDQFSVERPDGSNFTLKIRSTKLEDSAMYFCASYQDRGYNQPQHFGDGTRLSIL.

V usage is TRBV5-6 and J usage is TRBJ2-1; 10 bases fit TRBD2. Germline-derived CDR1 and CDR2 are SGHDT and YYEEEE. V lost 4 bases to trimming and J lost 10 bases; unmatched junction nucleotides: 14. CDR3 length: 16 amino acids. Here the CDR3 reads CASSLGLGLAGVEQFF. For the CDR3, the DNA is TGTGCCAGCAGCCTGGGGTTGGGGCTAGCGGGAGTGGAGCAGTTCTTC.

The chain recombines TRBV14 with TRBJ1-3, with 7 bases fitting TRBD1. CDR1 and CDR2 from the germline V gene are SGHDN and FVKESK. Trimming at V came to 4 bases and at J to 2 bases, leaving 8 bases not matched to a gene. CDR3 length: 16 amino acids. CDR3 loop: CASSPRQGRPGNTIYF. CDR3 nucleotides: TGTGCCAGCAGCCCTCGACAGGGAAGACCTGGAAACACCATATATTTT.

This clone was picked up a small number of times. The rearrangement joins TRBV10-3 to TRBJ1-1; possibly TRBD1 for D (6 bases). The CDR3 length is 13 residues. V shed 0 bases and J shed 6 bases, with 8 bases lying between them. CDR1 is ENHRY and CDR2 is SYGVKD in the germline V gene. As DNA, the CDR3 is TGTGCCATCAGTGAGTCAGGGGGTTCTGAAGCTTTCTTT. Translation gives CAISESGGSEAFF.

The chain joins TRBV10-3 to TRBJ1-2; D is uncertain. V dropped 7 bases and J dropped 4 bases, with 13 bases sitting between them. Germline CDR1 ENHRY, CDR2 SYGVKD. CDR3 length: 13 amino acids. CDR3 bases: TGTGCCATCAACGTTGACTCGCTCTATGGCTACACCTTC. Its protein product is CAINVDSLYGYTF.

The CDR3: CASSLGLAGNEQFF. The CDR3 nucleotides are TGCGCCAGCAGCTTGGGACTAGCGGGGAATGAGCAGTTCTTC. The chain recombines TRBV5-1 with TRBJ2-1; TRBD2 agrees at 11 bases. CDR1 is SGHRS, CDR2 YFSETQ, per germline. V lost 0 bases and J lost 7; bases outside the gene matches: 0. This CDR3 has 14 amino acids.

The V and J genes are TRBV13 and TRBJ2-1, with TRBD1 as a possible D gene (6 bases). Germline V gene lookup returns CDR1 PRHDT and CDR2 FYEKMQ (reference sequence). V was shortened by 7 bases and J by 6 bases, with 13 bases between the two germline ends. The CDR3 sequence is 13 residues long. This chain's CDR3 is CASNRQAVNEQFF. CDR3 coding DNA: TGTGCCAGCAACCGACAGGCGGTCAATGAGCAGTTCTTC.

V and J are TRBV1 and TRBJ1-1; the table's D gene call, TRBD1, was not cross checked with the DNA. TRBV1 is a pseudogene segment. This CDR3 has 16 amino acids. CDR3 bases: TGCACCAGCAGCCAAGAACCAGGGTGGGTAATCGCTGAAGCTTTCTTT. Translating it yields CTSSQEPGWVIAEAFF.

The chain uses TRBV4-1 and TRBJ2-2, with 11 bases matching TRBD2. V lost 1 base, J lost 4 bases, and 8 bases stayed unmatched. This CDR3 region has 18 residues. Germline CDR1 reads MGHRA; CDR2 reads YSYEKL. CDR3 loop: CASSQVPLAGGITGELFF. In DNA, the CDR3 is TGCGCCAGCAGCCAAGTACCCCTAGCGGGAGGCATCACCGGGGAGCTGTTTTTT.

This clone was recorded only once. V is TRBV6-5 and J is TRBJ2-3; possibly TRBD1 for D (5 bases). This CDR3 contains 16 residues. The germline V gene has CDR1 MNHEY and CDR2 SVGAGI. Trimming removed 7 bases from V and 1 base from J, with 18 bases in between. Written as DNA, the CDR3 is TGTGCCAGCATTTATGCATTGGACACCCGCACAGATACGCAGTATTTT. Translated: CASIYALDTRTDTQYF.

The rearrangement uses TRBV27 and TRBJ1-4; D uncertain. The length of the CDR3 is 17 residues. The V gene's germline CDR1 is MNHEY and CDR2 SMNVEV (reference sequence). V was cut by 6 bases and J by 6 bases, with 23 bases left in between. The DNA of the CDR3 is TGTGCCAGCAGCCCAACCCGACCCCTTCGACGGGATGAAAAACTGTTTTTT. It specifies CASSPTRPLRRDEKLFF.

The V call is TRBV5-1, the J call TRBJ1-1; D is ambiguous. V lost 5 bases and J 4 bases, leaving 18 bases between the germline ends. Germline V lookup: CDR1 SGHRS, CDR2 YFSETQ. CDR3 size: 15 residues. CDR3 DNA: TGCGCCAGCAGTTTACAAGGCTTTCGGGGCACTGAAGCTTTCTTT. It encodes CASSLQGFRGTEAFF.

This chain joins TRBV19 and TRBJ2-7; 9 bases are a match to TRBD1. J lost 7 bases, V lost 6 bases, and 13 bases had no gene match. Germline V CDR1 and CDR2: LNHDA, SQIVND (reference sequence). CDR3 length equals 15 residues. CDR3 sequence reads: CASRRTRDRAGEQYF. Written as DNA, the CDR3 is TGTGCCAGTAGACGGACCCGGGACAGGGCTGGGGAGCAGTACTTC. Full variable domain (outside the CDR3, taken from reference TRBV19 and TRBJ2-7): DGGITQSPKYLFRKEGQNVTLSCEQNLNHDAMYWYRQDPGQGLRLIYYSQIVNDFQKGDIAEGYSVSREKKESFPLTVTSAQKNPTAFYLCASRRTRDRAGEQYFGPGTRLTVT.

The V and J genes are TRBV11-2 and TRBJ2-7, with D uncertain. This CDR3 has 15 residues. The V end lost 1 base, the J end lost 3 bases, and 13 bases lay between the germline ends. The germline CDR1 and CDR2 sequences are SGHAT and FQNNGV. CDR3 bases: TGTGCCAGCAGCTTAGCCGCCGACCGACTCTACGAGCAGTACTTC. Residues: CASSLAADRLYEQYF.

The DNA for the CDR3 is TGTGCCAGCAGGTCCAAGGGGCTAGCGGGAGAGTTAGATACGCAGTATTTT. It specifies CASRSKGLAGELDTQYF. The chain uses TRBV28 and TRBJ2-3; TRBD2 aligns across 10 bases. The junction had 14 bases not matched to a gene; V was cut back by 6 bases and J by 5 bases. The CDR3 is made up of 17 amino acids. Germline V gene lookup returns CDR1 MDHEN and CDR2 SYDVKM.

The sample holds one count of this clone. The chain uses TRBV15 and TRBJ1-2, with TRBD1 as a possible D gene (5 bases). Trimming took off 9 bases at V and 1 base at J, with 12 bases between the two ends. The CDR3 sequence is 13 residues long. Germline V gene sequence: CDR1 LNHNV, CDR2 YYDKDF (reference sequence). In DNA, the CDR3 is TGTGCCACGCACGACCAGGGTAACTATGGCTACACCTTC. Protein product: CATHDQGNYGYTF.

The table lists this clone with a count of one. The J gene is TRBJ1-5, the V gene TRBV25-1; TRBD1 agrees at 7 bases. J lost 1 base, V lost 4 bases, and 1 base had no gene match. This CDR3 region has 14 residues. Germline V gives CDR1 MGHDK, CDR2 SYGVNS. As DNA, the CDR3 is TGTGCCAGCAGTGCGGGACAGAGCAATCAGCCCCAGCATTTT. This gives the protein CASSAGQSNQPQHF.

The chain couples TRBV25-1 to TRBJ2-1; 9 nucleotides align to TRBD2. Germline lookup yields CDR1 MGHDK and CDR2 SYGVNS. This CDR3 comprises 16 residues. Trimming at V came to 5 bases and at J to 1 base, leaving 6 bases not matched to a gene. The CDR3 region is CASSSIAGVSYNEQFF. The CDR3 DNA sequence: TGTGCCAGCAGTTCTATAGCGGGAGTTTCCTACAATGAGCAGTTCTTC.

This chain links TRBV10-3 with TRBJ2-7; D not resolved. The germline V and J ends were trimmed by 2 bases and 0 bases, with 11 bases remaining between them. There are 15 residues in the CDR3. In germline, CDR1 is ENHRY, CDR2 SYGVKD. The CDR3 nucleotides read TGTGCCATCAGTGAGCGAACAGCAAGCTCCTACGAGCAGTACTTC. Translating gives CAISERTASSYEQYF.

V and J are TRBV7-8 and TRBJ2-5, with 9 bases identical to TRBD2. The length of the CDR3 is 15 residues. V lost 1 base to trimming and J lost 4 bases; unmatched junction nucleotides: 4. Germline V gene data show CDR1 as SGHVS and CDR2 as FQNEAQ. The CDR3 here is CASSLVSAGGETQYF. The CDR3 DNA reads TGTGCCAGCAGCTTAGTTTCAGCGGGAGGAGAGACCCAGTACTTC.

V is TRBV6-5 and J is TRBJ1-1, with a tentative D call TRBD1 (6 bases). This CDR3 region has 15 residues. V was clipped by 5 bases and J by 4 bases, with 17 bases between them. Germline V CDR1 and CDR2: MNHEY, SVGAGI. The CDR3, as DNA: TGTGCCAGCAGTACCCAACAGGGCTCGGGCACTGAAGCTTTCTTT. Its protein is CASSTQQGSGTEAFF.

V usage is TRBV28 and J usage is TRBJ2-2; the match to TRBD2 covers 9 bases. The CDR3 has 18 residues. V gave up 6 bases and J gave up 4 bases; unmatched junction bases: 15. Germline lookup yields CDR1 MDHEN and CDR2 SYDVKM. The CDR3 bases are TGTGCCAGCAGCCTACCGTCGGCCGCGGGAGGGCCCACCGGGGAGCTGTTTTTT. Its protein is CASSLPSAAGGPTGELFF.

The chain is built from TRBV27 and TRBJ1-5, with 9 bases aligning to TRBD1. Germline lookup yields CDR1 MNHEY and CDR2 SMNVEV (reference sequence). J gave up 5 bases and V 5 bases, and 4 bases lay outside the gene matches. CDR3 length: 14 amino acids. The CDR3 region is CASSLQGAHQPQHF. CDR3 coding DNA: TGTGCCAGCAGTCTACAGGGGGCCCATCAGCCCCAGCATTTT.

The chain uses TRBV11-2 and TRBJ2-5; D gene unclear. Germline-derived CDR1 and CDR2 are SGHAT and FQNNGV. This CDR3 spans 12 amino acids. The V end was cut by 5 bases, the J end by 4 bases, with 8 bases between. CDR3 DNA sequence: TGTGCCAGCAGCCGGGTGGGAGAGACCCAGTACTTC. Amino acid sequence: CASSRVGETQYF.

The V call is TRBV4-1, the J call TRBJ1-1; weak D call: TRBD1 (6 bases). The V end was cut by 4 bases, the J end by 8 bases, with 20 bases between. The CDR3 loop spans 15 amino acids. Germline CDR1 MGHRA, CDR2 YSYEKL. The CDR3 spells CASSLLPGDTWEAFF. In DNA form, the CDR3 reads TGCGCCAGCAGCCTCCTTCCCGGGGACACTTGGGAAGCTTTCTTT.

The chain couples TRBV4-1 to TRBJ2-1, with D possibly matching TRBD2 (5 bases). From germline, CDR1 is MGHRA and CDR2 YSYEKL. The CDR3 sequence is 19 residues long. Trimming took 0 bases from V and 0 from J, leaving 18 bases between them. The CDR3 sequence: CASSQDSARAGGSYNEQFF. The CDR3 coding sequence is TGCGCCAGCAGCCAAGATAGTGCTCGGGCGGGTGGCTCCTACAATGAGCAGTTCTTC.